The rows below give T cell receptor beta chains drawn from one sample of a study of post-analysis software for immune sequencing data. TCRdb re-derived calls from the PCR reads in MiXCR, one entry per CDR3 protein. This table holds roughly 410,000 distinct CDR3 sequences, about a third found once. The sequencing sample was made of blood. These receptor sequences come from a girl aged 5-17 years with multiple sclerosis. The CDR3 runs from the conserved cysteine through the conserved F or W. Fields, in order: J gene, clone size, CDR3 length, V gene, D gene, CDR3 DNA, CDR3 protein. The D gene is left open where the match is weak. Size values are once, few and many counts, or a class for expanded clones, and some rows have none.

TRBJ2-3 few 15 TRBV20-1 - TGCAGTGCTAGAGCGGGCGGGGCCGGCACAGATACGCAGTATTTT CSARAGGAGTDTQYF
TRBJ2-1 - 15 TRBV20-1 TRBD1 TGCAGTGCTCCAGGTCTGGGACAGACCTACAATGAGCAGTTCTTC CSAPGLGQTYNEQFF
TRBJ1-5 - 15 TRBV12-3/TRBV12-4 - TGTGCCAGCAGTTTCGGGGGAAGTAGCAATCAGCCCCAGCATTTT CASSFGGSSNQPQHF
TRBJ2-5 few 13 TRBV13 - TGTGCCAGCAGCTTAGGAGTGGAAGAGACCCAGTACTTC CASSLGVEETQYF
TRBJ2-1 - 16 TRBV14 TRBD2 TGTGCCAGCAGCCAAGATCGGGGGGAAGCTTGGAATGAGCAGTTCTTC CASSQDRGEAWNEQFF
TRBJ2-1 - 15 TRBV6-1 TRBD1 TGTGCCAGCAGTGAAGCGCCCTACAGGGGACATGAGCAGTTCTTC CASSEAPYRGHEQFF
TRBJ2-7 - 17 TRBV3-1 - TGTGCCAGCAGCCCCAGGGGCGGGACAGACGAGCTAGGAGAGCAGTACTTC CASSPRGGTDELGEQYF
TRBJ2-3 few 12 TRBV6-2/TRBV6-3 TRBD2 TGTGCCAGCAGTAGGACTAGCGATACGCAGTATTTT CASSRTSDTQYF
TRBJ2-5 many 14 TRBV29-1 - TGCAGCGTAGCAACAACCGGGGTCCAACAGACCCAGTACTTC CSVATTGVQQTQYF
TRBJ2-3 - 14 TRBV20-1 TRBD2 TGCAGTGCTGGAGGGACTAGCGGGGTTGATACGCAGTATTTT CSAGGTSGVDTQYF
TRBJ1-2 - 13 TRBV20-1 - TGCAGTGCTGGGGACTCTAGGGGCTATGGCTACACCTTC CSAGDSRGYGYTF
TRBJ1-1 - 14 TRBV15 - TGTGCCACCAGTGCGGACCCACTGAACACTGAAGCTTTCTTT CATSADPLNTEAFF
TRBJ2-7 - 11 TRBV12-3/TRBV12-4 - TGTGCCAGCAGCACTGGCGACGAGCAGTACTTC CASSTGDEQYF
TRBJ2-3 few 15 TRBV6-5 - TGTGCCAGCAGTTACTCGGCAGGGGGGACTGATACGCAGTATTTT CASSYSAGGTDTQYF
TRBJ2-7 few 12 TRBV3-1 - TGTGCCAGCAGCCAGGCTGCCTACGAGCAGTACTTC CASSQAAYEQYF
TRBJ1-5 - 17 TRBV7-8 - TGTGCCAGCAGCCTACCCTCCGCAGGGAACAGCAATCAGCCCCAGCATTTT CASSLPSAGNSNQPQHF
TRBJ2-5 - 15 TRBV18 - TGTGCCAGCTCACCACCGTGGGACCGTGTAGAGACCCAGTACTTC CASSPPWDRVETQYF
TRBJ2-7 few 12 TRBV20-1 - TGCAGTGCTTGGGACTTCTCCTACGAGCAGTACTTC CSAWDFSYEQYF
TRBJ2-1 - 16 TRBV20-1 TRBD2 TGCAGTGCTAGAGAGTTCCCGGGAGGATCCTCCAATGAGCAGTTCTTC CSAREFPGGSSNEQFF
TRBJ2-7 few 12 TRBV12-3/TRBV12-4 - TGTGCCAGCAGTTCCAGGAACAACGAGCAGTACTTC CASSSRNNEQYF
TRBJ2-3 - 16 TRBV7-2 - TGTGCCAGCAGCTTAGGGGCAGCAACTAGCACAGATACGCAGTATTTT CASSLGAATSTDTQYF
TRBJ2-5 few 14 TRBV19 - TGTGCCAGTAGTGACAGGTTCTTAAGGGAGACCCAGTACTTC CASSDRFLRETQYF
TRBJ2-1 - 17 TRBV12-5 TRBD2 TGTGCTAGTGGTTTGGTAATCAGCGGGGACTCCTACAATGAGCAGTTCTTC CASGLVISGDSYNEQFF
TRBJ2-7 few 16 TRBV4-1 TRBD1 TGCGCCAGCAGCCAAGTGACCCGGGGACAGAGCTACGAGCAGTACTTC CASSQVTRGQSYEQYF
TRBJ1-2 - 16 TRBV12-3/TRBV12-4 TRBD1 TGTGCCAGCAGGATCAGACAGGGGGCAAAGGGCTATGGCTACACCTTC CASRIRQGAKGYGYTF
TRBJ2-3 - 12 TRBV20-1 TRBD2 TGCAGTGCCCGGGGGGGCACAGATACGCAGTATTTT CSARGGTDTQYF
TRBJ2-1 - 15 TRBV6-2/TRBV6-3 - TGTGCCAGCAGTTACCTCGGAGTACAGTACAATGAGCAGTTCTTC CASSYLGVQYNEQFF
TRBJ2-5 few 15 TRBV6-1 - TGTGCCAGCAGGACCTGGGGGGGCGCCGGAGAGACCCAGTACTTC CASRTWGGAGETQYF
TRBJ2-5 once 14 TRBV6-6 TRBD1 TGTGCCAGCAACAACAGGGGCGTACAAGAGGCCCAGTACTTC CASNNRGVQEAQYF
TRBJ1-1 - 15 TRBV4-1 - TGCGCCAGCAGCCAAGTTCGGACATTAAACACTGAAGCTTTCTTT CASSQVRTLNTEAFF
TRBJ1-4 - 14 TRBV6-5 - TGTGCCAGCAGTTACGGATGGGGTAATGAAAAACTGTTTTTT CASSYGWGNEKLFF
TRBJ1-2 few 16 TRBV29-1 TRBD1 TGCAGCGGAGTCGTGACGGAGGCAGGGGGTGACGATGGCTACACCTTC CSGVVTEAGGDDGYTF
TRBJ1-4 - 13 TRBV4-1 - TGCGCCAGCAGCCAGGGGGACCTAGAAAAACTGTTTTTT CASSQGDLEKLFF
TRBJ2-7 - 16 TRBV12-3/TRBV12-4 - TGTGCCAGCAGTTCACCGGATAGCGGCGACTACTACGAGCAGTACTTC CASSSPDSGDYYEQYF
TRBJ1-2 few 14 TRBV6-1 - TGTGCCAGCAGTGATATAACAGTCAACTATGGCTACACCTTC CASSDITVNYGYTF
TRBJ1-2 few 12 TRBV29-1 - TGCAGCGTGGTGCATTATCCCATTAGCTACACCTTC CSVVHYPISYTF
TRBJ2-3 - 15 TRBV25-1 TRBD2 TGTGCCAGCAGCACATTCCTAGCGGGGTCAGATACGCAGTATTTT CASSTFLAGSDTQYF
TRBJ2-1 - 14 TRBV20-1 TRBD1 TGCAGTGCTACTAAACAGGGGATCTACAATGAGCAGTTCTTC CSATKQGIYNEQFF
TRBJ2-5 - 14 TRBV6-5 - TGTGCCAGCAGTTATGATGCAGGAGGAGAGACCCAGTACTTC CASSYDAGGETQYF
TRBJ2-1 - 14 TRBV5-1 - TGCGCCAGCAGTTGGAGAGGGGTTTGGGATGAGCAGTTCTTC CASSWRGVWDEQFF
TRBJ2-1 many 15 TRBV20-1 - TGCAGTGCTCCCCTGGGGGAGAGCTCCTACAATGAGCAGTTCTTC CSAPLGESSYNEQFF
TRBJ1-2 many 12 TRBV7-2 - TGTGCCAGCAGTCCACTTAACTATGGCTACACCTTC CASSPLNYGYTF
TRBJ2-1 - 15 TRBV20-1 - TGCAGTGCCCTCTACGGGGCGAGCTCCTACAATGAGCAGTTCTTC CSALYGASSYNEQFF
TRBJ2-1 once 15 TRBV6-1 - TGTGCCAGCTGTGAAGACGCCCCCTCCTACAATGAGCAGTTCTTC CASCEDAPSYNEQFF
TRBJ2-3 many 14 TRBV3-1 - TGTGCCAGCAGCTTCTCCTCGTCCCCCCATACGCAGTATTTT CASSFSSSPHTQYF
TRBJ1-2 few 15 TRBV25-1 TRBD1 TGTGCCAGCAGTGACTCGGGACAGCCCTCAGATGGCTACACCTTC CASSDSGQPSDGYTF
TRBJ2-1 - 13 TRBV21-1 - TGTGCCAGCAGCACCTCCGGGGGAGAGACCCAGTTCTTC CASSTSGGETQFF